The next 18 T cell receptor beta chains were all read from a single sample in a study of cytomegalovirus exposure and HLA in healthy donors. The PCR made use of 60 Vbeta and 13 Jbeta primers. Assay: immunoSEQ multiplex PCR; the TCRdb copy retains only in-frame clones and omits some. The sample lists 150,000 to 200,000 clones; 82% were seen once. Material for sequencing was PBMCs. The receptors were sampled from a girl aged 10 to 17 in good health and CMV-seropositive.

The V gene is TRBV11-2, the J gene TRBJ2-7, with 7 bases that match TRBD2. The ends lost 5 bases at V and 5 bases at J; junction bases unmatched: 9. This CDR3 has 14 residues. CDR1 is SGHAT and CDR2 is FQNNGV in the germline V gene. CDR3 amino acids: CASSPGGSTHEQYF. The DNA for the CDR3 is TGTGCCAGCAGCCCCGGCGGGAGTACCCACGAGCAGTACTTC.

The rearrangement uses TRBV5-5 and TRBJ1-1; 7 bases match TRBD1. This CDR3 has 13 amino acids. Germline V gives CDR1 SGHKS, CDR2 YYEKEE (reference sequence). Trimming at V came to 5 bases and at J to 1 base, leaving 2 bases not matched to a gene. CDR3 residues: CASRQGRNTEAFF. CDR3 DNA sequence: TGTGCCAGCAGACAGGGGCGGAACACTGAAGCTTTCTTT.

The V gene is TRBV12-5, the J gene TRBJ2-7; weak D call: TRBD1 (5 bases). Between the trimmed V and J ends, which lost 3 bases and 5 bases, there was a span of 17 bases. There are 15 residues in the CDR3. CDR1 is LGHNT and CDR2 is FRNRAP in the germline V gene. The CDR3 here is CASGFPRRTSHEQYF. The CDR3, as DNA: TGTGCTAGTGGTTTCCCCAGACGGACATCCCACGAGCAGTACTTC.

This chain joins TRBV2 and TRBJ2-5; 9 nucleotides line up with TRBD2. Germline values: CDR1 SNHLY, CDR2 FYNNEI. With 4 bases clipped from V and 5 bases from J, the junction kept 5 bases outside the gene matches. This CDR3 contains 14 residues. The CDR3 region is CASSARREGETQYF. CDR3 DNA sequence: TGTGCCAGCAGTGCTAGGCGGGAGGGGGAGACCCAGTACTTC.

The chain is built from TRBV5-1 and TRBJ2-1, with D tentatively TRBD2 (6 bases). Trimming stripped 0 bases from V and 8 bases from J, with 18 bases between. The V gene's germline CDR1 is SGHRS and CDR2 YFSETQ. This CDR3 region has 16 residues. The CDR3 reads CASSLAPAGSYDEQFF. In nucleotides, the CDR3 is TGCGCCAGCAGCTTGGCCCCAGCGGGTTCGTACGATGAGCAGTTCTTC.

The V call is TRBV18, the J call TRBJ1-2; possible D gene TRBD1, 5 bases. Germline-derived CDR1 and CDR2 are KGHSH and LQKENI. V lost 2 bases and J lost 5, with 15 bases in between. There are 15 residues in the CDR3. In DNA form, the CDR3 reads TGTGCCAGCTCACCAAACCCCGGGACTCCATATGGCTACACCTTC. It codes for CASSPNPGTPYGYTF.

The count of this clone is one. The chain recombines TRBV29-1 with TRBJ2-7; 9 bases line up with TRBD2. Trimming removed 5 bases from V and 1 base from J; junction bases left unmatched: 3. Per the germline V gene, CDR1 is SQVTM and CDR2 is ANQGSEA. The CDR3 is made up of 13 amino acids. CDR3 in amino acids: CSVRLAASYEQYF. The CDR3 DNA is TGCAGCGTTCGACTAGCGGCATCCTACGAGCAGTACTTC.

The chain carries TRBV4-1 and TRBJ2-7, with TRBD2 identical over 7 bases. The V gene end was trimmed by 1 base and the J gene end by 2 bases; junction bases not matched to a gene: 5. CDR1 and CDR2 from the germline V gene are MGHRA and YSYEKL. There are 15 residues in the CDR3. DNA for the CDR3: TGCGCCAGCAGCCAAGGACTCGCGGGGGCCTACGAGCAGTACTTC. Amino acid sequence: CASSQGLAGAYEQYF.

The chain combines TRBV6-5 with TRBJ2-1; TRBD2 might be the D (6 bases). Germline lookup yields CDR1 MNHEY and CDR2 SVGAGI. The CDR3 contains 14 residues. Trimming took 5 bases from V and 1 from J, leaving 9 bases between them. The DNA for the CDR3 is TGTGCCAGCAGTCTCGGGAGTTCCTACAATGAGCAGTTCTTC. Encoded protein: CASSLGSSYNEQFF.

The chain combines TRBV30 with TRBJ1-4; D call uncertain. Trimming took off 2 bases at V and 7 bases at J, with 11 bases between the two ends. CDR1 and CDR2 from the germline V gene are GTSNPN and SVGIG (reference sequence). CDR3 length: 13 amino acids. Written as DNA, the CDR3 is TGTGCCTGGAGTCCGGGGTTGCTTGAAAAACTGTTTTTT. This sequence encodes CAWSPGLLEKLFF.

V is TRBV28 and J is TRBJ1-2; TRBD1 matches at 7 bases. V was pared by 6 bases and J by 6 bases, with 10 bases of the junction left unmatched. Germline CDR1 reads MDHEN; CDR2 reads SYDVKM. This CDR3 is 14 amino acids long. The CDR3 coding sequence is TGTGCCAGCAGCAGAGGGGGCCCCCCGGATGGCTACACCTTC. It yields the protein CASSRGGPPDGYTF.

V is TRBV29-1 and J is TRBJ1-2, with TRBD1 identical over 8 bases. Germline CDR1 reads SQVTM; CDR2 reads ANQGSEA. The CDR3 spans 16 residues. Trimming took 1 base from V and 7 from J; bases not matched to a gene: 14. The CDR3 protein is CSVEGGGRQGLLGYTF. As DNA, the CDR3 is TGCAGCGTTGAAGGGGGGGGAAGACAGGGGCTCCTTGGCTACACCTTC. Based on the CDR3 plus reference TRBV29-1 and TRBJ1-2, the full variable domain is SAVISQKPSRDICQRGTSLTIQCQVDSQVTMMFWYRQQPGQSLTLIATANQGSEATYESGFVIDKFPISRPNLTFSTLTVSNMSPEDSSIYLCSVEGGGRQGLLGYTFGSGTRLTVV.

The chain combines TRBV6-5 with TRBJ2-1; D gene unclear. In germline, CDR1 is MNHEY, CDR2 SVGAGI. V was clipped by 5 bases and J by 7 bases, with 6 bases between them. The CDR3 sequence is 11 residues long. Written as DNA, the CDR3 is TGTGCCAGCAGTCGTCAGAATGAGCAGTTCTTC. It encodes CASSRQNEQFF.

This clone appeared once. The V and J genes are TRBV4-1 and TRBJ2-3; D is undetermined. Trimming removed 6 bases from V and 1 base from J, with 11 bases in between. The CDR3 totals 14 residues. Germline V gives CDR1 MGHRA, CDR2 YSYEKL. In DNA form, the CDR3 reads TGCGCCAGCAGTCAGGCAGGTCGCACAGATACGCAGTATTTT. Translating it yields CASSQAGRTDTQYF.

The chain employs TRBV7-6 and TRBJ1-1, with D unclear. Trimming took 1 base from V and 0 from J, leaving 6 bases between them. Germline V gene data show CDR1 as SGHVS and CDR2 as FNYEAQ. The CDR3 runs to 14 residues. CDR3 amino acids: CASSLGGVNTEAFF. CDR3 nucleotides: TGTGCCAGCAGCTTAGGAGGAGTGAACACTGAAGCTTTCTTT.

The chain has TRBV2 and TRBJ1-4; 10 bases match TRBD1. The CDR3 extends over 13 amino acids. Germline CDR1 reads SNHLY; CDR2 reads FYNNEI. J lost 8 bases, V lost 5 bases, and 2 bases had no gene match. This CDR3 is CASSWDRGEKLFF. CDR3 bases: TGTGCCAGCAGTTGGGACAGGGGAGAAAAACTGTTTTTT.

The CDR3 DNA is TGTGCCAGTAGTACCCCATCACAGGGATCTGGAAACACCATATATTTT. Protein product: CASSTPSQGSGNTIYF. The genes are TRBV19 and TRBJ1-3, with D perhaps matching TRBD1 (6 bases). Germline V gene data show CDR1 as LNHDA and CDR2 as SQIVND (reference sequence). The CDR3 extends over 16 amino acids. V lost 4 bases to trimming and J lost 1 base, with 14 bases between them.

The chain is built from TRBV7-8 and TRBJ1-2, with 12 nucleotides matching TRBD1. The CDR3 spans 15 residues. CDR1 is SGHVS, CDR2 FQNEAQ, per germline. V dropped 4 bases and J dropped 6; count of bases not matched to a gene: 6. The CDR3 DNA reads TGTGCCAGCAGCTATACGGGGACAGGGGGCAATGGCTACACCTTC. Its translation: CASSYTGTGGNGYTF. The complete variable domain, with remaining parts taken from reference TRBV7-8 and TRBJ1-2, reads GAGVSQSPRYKVAKRGQDVALRCDPISGHVSLFWYQQALGQGPEFLTYFQNEAQLDKSGLPSDRFFAERPEGSVSTLKIQRTQQEDSAVYLCASSYTGTGGNGYTFGSGTRLTVV.